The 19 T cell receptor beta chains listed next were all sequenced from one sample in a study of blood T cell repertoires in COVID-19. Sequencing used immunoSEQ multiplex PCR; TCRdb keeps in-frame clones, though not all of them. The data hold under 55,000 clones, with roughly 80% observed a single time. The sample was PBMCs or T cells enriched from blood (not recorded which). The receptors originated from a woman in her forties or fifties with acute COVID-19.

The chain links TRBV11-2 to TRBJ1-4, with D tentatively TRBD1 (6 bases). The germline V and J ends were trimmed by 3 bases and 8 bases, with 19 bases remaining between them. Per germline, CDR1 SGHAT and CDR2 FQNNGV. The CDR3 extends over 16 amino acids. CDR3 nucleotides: TGTGCCAGCAGCTTCAGGGGCGGGAGAGTGCGCGAAAAACTGTTTTTT. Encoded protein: CASSFRGGRVREKLFF.

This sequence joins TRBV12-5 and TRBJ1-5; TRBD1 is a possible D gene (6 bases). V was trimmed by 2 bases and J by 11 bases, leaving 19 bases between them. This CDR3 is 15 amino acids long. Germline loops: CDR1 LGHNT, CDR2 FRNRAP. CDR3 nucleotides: TGTGCTAGTGGTTTGACCTCGGGACACACCTCGGCCCAGCATTTT. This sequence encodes CASGLTSGHTSAQHF.

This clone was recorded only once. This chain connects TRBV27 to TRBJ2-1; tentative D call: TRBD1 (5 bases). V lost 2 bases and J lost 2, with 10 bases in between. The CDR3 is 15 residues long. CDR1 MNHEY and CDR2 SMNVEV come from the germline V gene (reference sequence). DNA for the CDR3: TGTGCCAGCAGTTTAAGGGGCAGGGCCTACAATGAGCAGTTCTTC. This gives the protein CASSLRGRAYNEQFF.

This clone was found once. CDR3 bases: TGCAGCGTTGAAGATTTACTCGAAGCTTTCTTT. Amino acids: CSVEDLLEAFF. The chain couples TRBV29-1 to TRBJ1-1; no firm D call. Trimming took 0 bases from V and 8 from J, leaving 7 bases between them. This CDR3 has 11 amino acids. Looked up from germline, CDR1 is SQVTM and CDR2 is ANQGSEA.

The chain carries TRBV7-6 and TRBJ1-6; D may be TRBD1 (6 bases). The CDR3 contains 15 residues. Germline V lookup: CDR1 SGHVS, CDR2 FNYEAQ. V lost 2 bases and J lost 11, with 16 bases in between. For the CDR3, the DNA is TGTGCCAGCAGCTTACAGGACAGCCAAAGTGCACCCCTCCACTTT. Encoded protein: CASSLQDSQSAPLHF.

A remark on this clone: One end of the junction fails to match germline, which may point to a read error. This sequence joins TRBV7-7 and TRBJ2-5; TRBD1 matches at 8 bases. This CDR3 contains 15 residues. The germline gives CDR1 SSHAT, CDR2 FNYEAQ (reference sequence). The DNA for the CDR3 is TGTGCTAGCAGCTTTGGACAGGGTAACAGAGAGACCCAGTACTTC. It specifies CASSFGQGNRETQYF.

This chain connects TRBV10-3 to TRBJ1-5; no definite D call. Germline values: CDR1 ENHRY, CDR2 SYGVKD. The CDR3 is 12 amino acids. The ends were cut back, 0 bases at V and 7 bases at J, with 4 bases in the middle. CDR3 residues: CAISESEQPQHF. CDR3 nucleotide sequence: TGTGCCATCAGTGAGTCAGAGCAGCCCCAGCATTTT.

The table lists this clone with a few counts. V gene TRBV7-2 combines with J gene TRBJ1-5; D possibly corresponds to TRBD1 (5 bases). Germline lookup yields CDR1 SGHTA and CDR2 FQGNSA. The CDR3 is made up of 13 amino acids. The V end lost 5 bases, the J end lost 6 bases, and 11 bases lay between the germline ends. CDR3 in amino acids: CASSGGLVQPQHF. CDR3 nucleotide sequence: TGTGCCAGCAGCGGGGGGTTGGTTCAGCCCCAGCATTTT.

This CDR3 reads CASSPSGASYNEQFF. CDR3 bases: TGTGCCAGCAGCCCGAGTGGGGCCTCCTACAATGAGCAGTTCTTC. The rearrangement links TRBV7-3 to TRBJ2-1, with TRBD1 as a possible D gene (5 bases). The germline V gene has CDR1 SGHTA and CDR2 FQGTGA. Trimming shortened V by 5 bases and J by 0 bases, and 11 bases separated the two germline ends. CDR3 length: 15 amino acids.

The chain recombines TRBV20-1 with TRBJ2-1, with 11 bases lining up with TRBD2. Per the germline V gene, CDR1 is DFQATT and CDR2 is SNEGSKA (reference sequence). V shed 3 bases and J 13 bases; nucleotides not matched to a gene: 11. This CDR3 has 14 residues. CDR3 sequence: CSASGSLAGGRQFF. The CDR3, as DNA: TGCAGTGCTAGTGGATCCCTAGCGGGGGGCCGTCAGTTCTTC.

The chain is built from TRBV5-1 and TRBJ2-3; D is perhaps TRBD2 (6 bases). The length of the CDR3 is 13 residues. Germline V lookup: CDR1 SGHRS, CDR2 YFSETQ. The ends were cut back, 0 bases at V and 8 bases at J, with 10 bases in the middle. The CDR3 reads CASSLASGGTQYF. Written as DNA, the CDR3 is TGCGCCAGCAGCTTGGCCTCCGGGGGTACGCAGTATTTT.

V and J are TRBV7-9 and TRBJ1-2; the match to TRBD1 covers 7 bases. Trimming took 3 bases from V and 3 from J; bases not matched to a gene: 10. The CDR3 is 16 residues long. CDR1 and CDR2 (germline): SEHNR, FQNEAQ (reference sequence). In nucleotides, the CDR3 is TGTGCCAGCAGCTTCGGACAGGCTCATGGACACTATGGCTACACCTTC. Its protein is CASSFGQAHGHYGYTF.

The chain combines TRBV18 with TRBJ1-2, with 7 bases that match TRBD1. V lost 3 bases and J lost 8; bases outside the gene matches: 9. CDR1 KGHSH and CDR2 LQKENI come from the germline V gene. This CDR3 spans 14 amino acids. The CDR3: CASSPGQPGAGYTF. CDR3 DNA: TGTGCCAGCTCACCGGGACAGCCCGGTGCAGGCTACACCTTC.

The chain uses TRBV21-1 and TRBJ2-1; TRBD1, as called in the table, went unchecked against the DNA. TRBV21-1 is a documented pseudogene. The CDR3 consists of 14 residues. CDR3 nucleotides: TGTGCCAGCAGCAAATTTTGTAGGGGAAATGAGCAGTTCTTC. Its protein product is CASSKFCRGNEQFF.

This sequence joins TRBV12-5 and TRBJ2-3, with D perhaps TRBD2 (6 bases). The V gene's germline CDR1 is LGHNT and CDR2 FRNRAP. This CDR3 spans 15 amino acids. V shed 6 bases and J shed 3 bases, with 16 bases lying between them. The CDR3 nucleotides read TGTGCTAGTGGCGCGGGGATCGGGGGTACAGATACGCAGTATTTT. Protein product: CASGAGIGGTDTQYF.

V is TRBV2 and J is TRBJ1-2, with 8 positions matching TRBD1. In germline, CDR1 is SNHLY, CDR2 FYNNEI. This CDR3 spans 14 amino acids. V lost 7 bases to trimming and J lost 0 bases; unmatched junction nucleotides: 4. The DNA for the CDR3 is TGTGCCAGCAACAGGGACAGGACTAACTATGGCTACACCTTC. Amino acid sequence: CASNRDRTNYGYTF.

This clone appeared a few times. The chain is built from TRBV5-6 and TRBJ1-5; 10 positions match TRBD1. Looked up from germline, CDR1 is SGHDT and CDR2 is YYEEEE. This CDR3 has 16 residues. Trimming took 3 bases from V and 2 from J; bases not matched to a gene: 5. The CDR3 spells CASSSTGTGGNQPQHF. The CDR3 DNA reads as TGTGCCAGCAGCTCGACCGGGACAGGGGGCAATCAGCCCCAGCATTTT.

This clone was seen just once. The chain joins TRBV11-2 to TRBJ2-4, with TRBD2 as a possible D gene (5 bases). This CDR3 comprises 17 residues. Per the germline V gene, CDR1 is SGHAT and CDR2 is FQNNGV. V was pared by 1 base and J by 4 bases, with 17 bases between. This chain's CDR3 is CASSLVPTSGAKNIQYF. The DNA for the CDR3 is TGTGCCAGCAGCTTAGTGCCCACGAGCGGTGCGAAAAACATTCAGTACTTC.

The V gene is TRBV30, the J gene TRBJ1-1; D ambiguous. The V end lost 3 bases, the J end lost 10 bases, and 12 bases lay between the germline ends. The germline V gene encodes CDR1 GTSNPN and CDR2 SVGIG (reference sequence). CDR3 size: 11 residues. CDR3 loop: CAWSANWRAFF. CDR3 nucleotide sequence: TGTGCCTGGAGCGCCAATTGGAGAGCTTTCTTT.